This T cell receptor beta chain was obtained from a study of T cells in Graves' hyperthyroidism and ophthalmopathy. Study-level points and caveats: Blood also showed most of the thyroid clonotypes that were expanded above 0.001.

It was RNA transcripts that yielded the amplified TCR beta CDR3 regions. The HTBI primer set was used in a first-round RT-PCR of the TCR CDR3. Via MiXCR, TCRdb re-called the multiplex PCR reads, giving one row per CDR3 protein. The sample has about 550,000 distinct CDR3 sequences, 20% seen once. The CDR3 length is 15 residues. V was pared by 2 bases and J by 2 bases, with 13 bases between. This clonotype came up many times. The antigen is not known. Uncontrolled infection, other autoimmune disease, pregnancy or lactation disqualified patients from enrolment. Clinical symptoms, serum thyroxine and TRAb, thyroid ultrasound and orbital computed tomography together formed the diagnostic basis. Out of 10 ml of fresh peripheral blood came the PBMCs.

This chain connects TRBV12-3 or TRBV12-4 to TRBJ2-7; TRBD2 is a possible D gene (5 bases). The sequence was collected from a man younger than 35 with Graves' hyperthyroidism. The material sequenced was blood. In DNA form, the CDR3 reads TGTGCCAGCAGTTTAACCCCAGCGGATACCTACGAGCAGTACTTC. Translated: CASSLTPADTYEQYF.